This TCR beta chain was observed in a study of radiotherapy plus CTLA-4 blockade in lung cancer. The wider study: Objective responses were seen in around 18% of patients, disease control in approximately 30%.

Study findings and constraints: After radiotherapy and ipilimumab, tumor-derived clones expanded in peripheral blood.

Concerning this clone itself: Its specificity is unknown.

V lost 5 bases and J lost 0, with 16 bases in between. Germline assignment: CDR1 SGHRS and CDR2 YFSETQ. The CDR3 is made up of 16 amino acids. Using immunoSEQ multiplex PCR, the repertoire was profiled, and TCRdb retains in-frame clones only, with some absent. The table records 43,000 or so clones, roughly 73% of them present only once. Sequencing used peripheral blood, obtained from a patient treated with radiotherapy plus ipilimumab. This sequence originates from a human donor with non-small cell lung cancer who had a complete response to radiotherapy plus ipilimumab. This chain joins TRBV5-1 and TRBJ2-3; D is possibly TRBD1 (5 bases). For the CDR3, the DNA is TGCGCCAGCAGTGAGAATAGGGGCACTAGCACAGATACGCAGTATTTT. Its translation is CASSENRGTSTDTQYF.